This is a list of T cell receptor beta chains from one sample in a study of T cell responses to AZD1222 COVID-19 vaccine. Profiling relied on immunoSEQ multiplex PCR, and the TCRdb table lists in-frame clones only, not all of them. The sample has over 85,000 clones; around 87% are singletons. The input for sequencing was peripheral blood, taken on day 0 of AZD1222 vaccination. Every receptor here comes from an adult in good health. Both conserved end residues are part of each CDR3. A D gene is named only where the DNA matches it firmly. Size tells how often a clone was seen (once, few, many) or the class of an expanded clone, and some rows leave it out.

V gene,CDR3 length,D gene,clone size,J gene,CDR3 DNA,CDR3 protein
TRBV7-2,13,.,.,TRBJ1-4,TGTGCCAGCAGCTCCCAGCGGGCCGAAAAACTGTTTTTT,CASSSQRAEKLFF
TRBV6-6,17,.,.,TRBJ1-3,TGTGCCAGCAGTCCCCGACAGCTTCTACACTCTGGAAACACCATATATTTT,CASSPRQLLHSGNTIYF
TRBV7-9,16,TRBD2,.,TRBJ2-2,TGTGCCAGCAGCCCTCTAGCGGGGGGACGTACCGGGGAGCTGTTTTTT,CASSPLAGGRTGELFF
TRBV30,12,TRBD1,.,TRBJ2-5,TGTGCCTGGAGTTTTGGGACAGGTATTCAGTACTTC,CAWSFGTGIQYF
TRBV3-1/TRBV3-2,13,.,few,TRBJ1-1,TGTGCCAGCACCCGGACCTCGAACACTGAAGCTTTCTTT,CASTRTSNTEAFF
TRBV14,15,.,.,TRBJ2-3,TGTGCCAGCAGCCACGGGGTCAGGGCCACAGATACGCAGTATTTT,CASSHGVRATDTQYF
TRBV7-9,14,TRBD1,.,TRBJ1-2,TGTGCCAGCAGCCCTGCCGGGACAGGCTATGGCTACACCTTC,CASSPAGTGYGYTF
TRBV3-1/TRBV3-2,14,.,.,TRBJ1-4,TGTGCCAGCAGCCTCTCTAGGCTTAATGAAAAACTGTTTTTT,CASSLSRLNEKLFF
TRBV7-8,17,TRBD1,.,TRBJ2-7,TGTGCCAGCAGCTCCCTAATTCCCGGGACAGGGGGCTCCGAGCAGTACTTC,CASSSLIPGTGGSEQYF
TRBV6-4,13,TRBD2,.,TRBJ2-7,TGTGCCAGCAGGCTAGCGGAACCCTACGAGCAGTACTTC,CASRLAEPYEQYF
TRBV14,16,TRBD1,.,TRBJ2-4,TGTGCCAGCAGCCAAAGGACAGGGCCTCCCAAAAACATTCAGTACTTC,CASSQRTGPPKNIQYF
TRBV12-2,13,.,.,TRBJ2-1,TGTGCAAGACTGAACAGGCAGAACAATGAGCAGTTCTTC,CARLNRQNNEQFF
TRBV6-1,14,.,.,TRBJ1-1,TGTGCCAGCAGTGAAGCGCGTAGGGAACGGGCAGCTTTCTTT,CASSEARRERAAFF
TRBV2,16,TRBD1,once,TRBJ1-4,TGTGCCAGCAGATGGGACAGAGTCTCCACTAATGAAAAACTGTTTTTT,CASRWDRVSTNEKLFF
TRBV5-6,13,.,.,TRBJ2-1,TGTGCCAGCAGTCGGGACCTAGACAATGAGCAGTTCTTC,CASSRDLDNEQFF
TRBV20-1,17,.,.,TRBJ1-5,TGCAGTGCTAGTGCGCCTGGCAGGCACTTGGGCAATCAGCCCCAGCATTTT,CSASAPGRHLGNQPQHF
TRBV7-3,17,TRBD2,.,TRBJ2-1,TGTGCCAGCAGTCAAGGGACTAGCGGGGGCTCCTACAATGAGCAGTTCTTC,CASSQGTSGGSYNEQFF
TRBV18,14,.,.,TRBJ1-1,TGTGCCAGCTCACCAGGGGGGCAGGACACTGAAGCTTTCTTT,CASSPGGQDTEAFF
TRBV6-1,13,TRBD1,.,TRBJ2-1,TGTGCCAGCAGTGAATTCAGGGGGAATGAGCAGTTCTTC,CASSEFRGNEQFF
TRBV27,14,TRBD1,.,TRBJ2-3,TGTGCCAGCAGTCCCGACAGGGGCCCAGATACGCAGTATTTT,CASSPDRGPDTQYF
TRBV7-9,13,TRBD1,.,TRBJ2-7,TGTGCCAGCAGCCGAGGGACAGCCGACGAGCAGTACTTC,CASSRGTADEQYF
TRBV12-3/TRBV12-4,12,.,.,TRBJ2-5,TGTGCCAGCAGCTTTGGACAAGAGACCCAGTACTTC,CASSFGQETQYF
TRBV6-1,16,.,once,TRBJ2-7,TGTGCCAGCAGTGAAGCCAGAACCCCGGCCTTTTACGAGCAGTACTTC,CASSEARTPAFYEQYF
TRBV6-2/TRBV6-3,12,.,once,TRBJ2-3,TGTGCCAGCAGTTACTATCGAGATACGCAGTATTTT,CASSYYRDTQYF
TRBV30,14,.,.,TRBJ1-2,TGTGCCTGGTCTCCGCGAAGGGACTCAACGGGCTACACCTTC,CAWSPRRDSTGYTF
TRBV10-3,12,.,.,TRBJ2-7,TGTGCCGCCGCCGGACTAAACTACGAGCAGTACTTC,CAAAGLNYEQYF
TRBV27,12,.,.,TRBJ2-2,TGTGCCAGCAGTTTCGGGAGTAGGGAGCTGTTTTTT,CASSFGSRELFF
TRBV5-1,14,.,.,TRBJ2-2,TGCGCCAGCAGCTCGGGGGGCGCGTCCGGGGAGCTGTTTTTT,CASSSGGASGELFF
TRBV6-5,13,.,.,TRBJ2-1,TGTGCCAGCAGTTACTTGACGGAGGGTGAGCAGTTCTTC,CASSYLTEGEQFF
TRBV28,14,TRBD1,.,TRBJ1-2,TGTGCCAGCAGCCCCGGACAGGAGGTATATGGCTACACCTTC,CASSPGQEVYGYTF
TRBV28,16,.,.,TRBJ2-2,TGTGCCAGCAGCTTTTTGGCGGGACCGAACACCGGGGAGCTGTTTTTT,CASSFLAGPNTGELFF
TRBV28,16,TRBD1,few,TRBJ1-5,TGTGCCAGCACCTCTTGGGGACAGGGGTTCAATCAGCCCCAGCATTTT,CASTSWGQGFNQPQHF
TRBV19,13,.,.,TRBJ1-5,TGTGCCAGTACCATATCTCACAATCAGCCCCAGCATTTT,CASTISHNQPQHF
TRBV19,15,.,once,TRBJ1-1,TGTGCCAGTACCGTTAACGCAGGATTGAACACTGAAGCTTTCTTT,CASTVNAGLNTEAFF
TRBV3-1/TRBV3-2,16,TRBD2,.,TRBJ2-3,TGTGCCAGCAGCCGCCGGTCAGCGGGAGTCGGAGATACGCAGTATTTT,CASSRRSAGVGDTQYF
TRBV7-9,14,.,.,TRBJ1-3,TGTGCCAGCAGCTTTGGGAACTCTGGAAACACCATATATTTT,CASSFGNSGNTIYF
TRBV11-2,17,TRBD1,.,TRBJ1-1,TGTGCCAGCAGCTTAGATGGGGCAGGGGGCGCCTACACTGAAGCTTTCTTT,CASSLDGAGGAYTEAFF
TRBV6-5,15,.,.,TRBJ2-4,TGTGCCAGCAGCCAAGACGGGGTCGGCAAAAACATTCAGTACTTC,CASSQDGVGKNIQYF
TRBV10-1,11,.,.,TRBJ2-7,TGCGCCAGCAGTGAGAGGAGAGAGCAGTACTTC,CASSERREQYF
TRBV7-2,15,.,.,TRBJ2-1,TGTGCCAGCAGTCCAGCCCCGGGCTCCTACAATGAGCAGTTCTTC,CASSPAPGSYNEQFF
TRBV28,14,.,.,TRBJ1-2,TGTGCCAGCAGAGAGGGATTACAGGGTTATGGCTACACCTTC,CASREGLQGYGYTF
TRBV28,15,TRBD1,.,TRBJ1-5,TGTGCCAGCAGACGCGCGGACAGGGGCCCGGATGCCCAGCATTTT,CASRRADRGPDAQHF
TRBV4-3,19,TRBD2,.,TRBJ2-1,TGCGCCAGCAGCCAAGATTTAATAGTGGGACTAGTCGGGGCCAATGAGCAGTTCTTC,CASSQDLIVGLVGANEQFF
TRBV4-2,13,.,.,TRBJ1-6,TGTGCCAGCAGCCAAGATCTCGGTTCACCCCTCCACTTT,CASSQDLGSPLHF
TRBV6-5,16,.,.,TRBJ1-5,TGTGCCAGCAGTTACTCGGGTCAGGGTAGGGATCAGCCCCAGCATTTT,CASSYSGQGRDQPQHF